The sequence of this T cell receptor (beta chain) was determined in a study of blood T cell repertoires in COVID-19. Study-wide context: PBMCs, B-cell-depleted T cells, or T cells were the source of the cDNA or gDNA that made up the material.

CDR1 and CDR2 from the germline V gene are MNHEY and SMNVEV (reference sequence). The V and J ends lost 3 bases and 9 bases respectively, with 12 bases between them. CDR3 length: 14 amino acids. As handled by the study authors: Nucleated cell counts were estimated from reference gene primer amplification. Measured with immunoSEQ multiplex PCR; TCRdb has only the in-frame clones, and not every one. That table is the source of V, J and clone size, and D and trimming were worked out from the DNA. In the table there are approximately 76,000 clones, around 86% of which are singletons. The source of this sequence is an older woman with acute or convalescent COVID-19. The chain couples TRBV27 to TRBJ1-6; perhaps TRBD1 as D (5 bases). Sequencing was carried out using peripheral blood. CDR3 protein: CASSLQGYGSPLHF. CDR3 nucleotide sequence: TGTGCCAGCAGTTTGCAGGGTTACGGTTCACCCCTCCACTTT.